These 5 T cell receptor beta chains came from one sample sequenced in a study of blood T cell repertoires in COVID-19 (dated by TCRdb to 2020 to 2021). Library generation was performed with the immunoSEQ multiplex PCR assay. Held by TCRdb, this immuneACCESS table contains in-frame sequences only and omits some clones. Under half of the omission traces to an unresolved V gene where checked; the cause of the rest is unknown. The sample profile shows around 70,000 clones; around 93% of them were found once. Jointly, the top ten make up approximately 4.8% of the sample. The sample comprised peripheral blood. These TCRs come from an older woman with active COVID-19.

The chain has TRBV2 and TRBJ2-7, with TRBD1 matching over 8 bases. The CDR3 extends over 13 amino acids. CDR1 and CDR2 (germline): SNHLY, FYNNEI. V shed 3 bases and J 6 bases; nucleotides not matched to a gene: 4. CDR3 sequence (DNA): TGTGCCAGCAGTGACAGGGGGCTGGTCGAGCAGTACTTC. It yields the protein CASSDRGLVEQYF.

The J gene is TRBJ2-1, the V gene TRBV13, with D possibly TRBD2 on 5 matching bases. CDR1 is PRHDT, CDR2 FYEKMQ, per germline (reference sequence). The CDR3 is made up of 15 amino acids. Trimming removed 0 bases from V and 4 bases from J, with 10 bases in between. The CDR3 DNA reads as TGTGCCAGCAGCTTAGGGGGCCGGACTTACAATGAGCAGTTCTTC. Amino acid sequence: CASSLGGRTYNEQFF.

This clone was observed a few times. The chain couples TRBV14 to TRBJ2-7; D remains unclear. CDR1 and CDR2 (germline): SGHDN, FVKESK. Trimming cost V 5 bases and J 5 bases, with 7 bases left between them. This CDR3 spans 11 amino acids. The CDR3: CASSSYNEQYF. The CDR3 bases are TGTGCCAGCAGCTCTTATAACGAGCAGTACTTC.

The rearrangement joins TRBV10-3 to TRBJ1-6; TRBD1 agrees at 7 bases. This CDR3 region has 13 residues. After removal of 7 bases from V and 7 bases from J, the junction contained 4 bases not matched to a gene. Germline V gene data show CDR1 as ENHRY and CDR2 as SYGVKD. CDR3 region: CAIKAGGNSPLHF. The CDR3 coding sequence is TGTGCCATCAAGGCAGGGGGAAATTCACCCCTCCACTTT.

The chain employs TRBV19 and TRBJ2-2; D uncertain. This CDR3 is built from 15 residues. The germline V and J ends were trimmed by 3 bases and 1 base, with 9 bases remaining between them. The V gene's germline CDR1 is LNHDA and CDR2 SQIVND (reference sequence). CDR3 sequence: CASSIKAGNTGELFF. In DNA, the CDR3 is TGTGCCAGTAGTATTAAGGCAGGGAACACCGGGGAGCTGTTTTTT.